Below, 29 T cell receptor beta chains from the same sample are listed, as sequenced in a study of blood T cell repertoires in COVID-19. Produced via immunoSEQ multiplex PCR; TCRdb's table is partial and in-frame only. The sample contains under 300,000 clones, around 85% of which appear only once. Sequenced material: peripheral blood. The receptors stem from a woman between 35 and 50 years old with active or convalescent COVID-19.

The rearrangement links TRBV2 to TRBJ1-1; D remains unclear. V was trimmed by 7 bases and J by 5 bases, leaving 14 bases between them. The CDR3 contains 13 residues. Germline-derived CDR1 and CDR2 are SNHLY and FYNNEI. The CDR3 DNA is TGTGCCAGCATTGGAGGGTCTCGGACTGAAGCTTTCTTT. As protein: CASIGGSRTEAFF.

The chain combines TRBV5-1 with TRBJ2-2; 9 bases line up with TRBD1. The germline gives CDR1 SGHRS, CDR2 YFSETQ. V was pared by 4 bases and J by 4 bases, with 8 bases of the junction left unmatched. The CDR3 length is 16 residues. DNA for the CDR3: TGCGCCAGCAGCAGGTCCGGGACAGGGAGCACCGGGGAGCTGTTTTTT. This codes for CASSRSGTGSTGELFF. The whole variable domain, remainder taken from reference TRBV5-1 and TRBJ2-2, is KAGVTQTPRYLIKTRGQQVTLSCSPISGHRSVSWYQQTPGQGLQFLFEYFSETQRNKGNFPGRFSGRQFSNSRSEMNVSTLELGDSALYLCASSRSGTGSTGELFFGEGSRLTVL.

This chain links TRBV18 with TRBJ1-2; the D is unclear. The germline V gene encodes CDR1 KGHSH and CDR2 LQKENI. V was cut by 6 bases and J by 1 base, with 9 bases left in between. The length of the CDR3 is 13 residues. CDR3 loop: CASSSVVNYGYTF. The DNA of the CDR3 is TGTGCCAGCTCGTCTGTAGTTAACTATGGCTACACCTTC.

The gene calls are TRBV12-3 or TRBV12-4 and TRBJ2-1; D is perhaps TRBD1 (6 bases). This CDR3 spans 13 amino acids. Trimming took off 3 bases at V and 4 bases at J, with 7 bases between the two ends. CDR3 protein: CASSLGTYNEQFF. The CDR3, as DNA: TGTGCCAGCAGTTTGGGGACATACAATGAGCAGTTCTTC.

The rearrangement joins TRBV28 to TRBJ1-6; maybe TRBD1 (5 bases). V lost 3 bases to trimming and J lost 3 bases, with 9 bases between them. The CDR3 contains 15 residues. Per the germline V gene, CDR1 is MDHEN and CDR2 is SYDVKM. The CDR3 DNA follows: TGTGCCAGCAGTTTGTTCAGGGACTATAATTCACCCCTCCACTTT. Translated: CASSLFRDYNSPLHF. The variable domain in full, with the rest retrieved from reference TRBV28 and TRBJ1-6, is DVKVTQSSRYLVKRTGEKVFLECVQDMDHENMFWYRQDPGLGLRLIYFSYDVKMKEKGDIPEGYSVSREKKERFSLILESASTNQTSMYLCASSLFRDYNSPLHFGNGTRLTVT.

V is TRBV4-2 and J is TRBJ1-5; D possibly corresponds to TRBD1 (6 bases). This CDR3 contains 17 residues. Germline CDR1 reads LGHNA; CDR2 reads YNFKEQ. Trimming stripped 2 bases from V and 0 bases from J, with 14 bases between. The CDR3 loop reads CASSQNRALYSNQPQHF. CDR3 in DNA: TGTGCCAGCAGCCAAAACAGGGCCCTTTATAGCAATCAGCCCCAGCATTTT.

The rearrangement joins TRBV13 to TRBJ2-7; 11 bases fit TRBD2. V lost 2 bases and J lost 5; bases outside the gene matches: 5. There are 15 residues in the CDR3. Germline CDR1 PRHDT, CDR2 FYEKMQ (reference sequence). CDR3 bases: TGTGCCAGCAGCTTAAGACTAGCGGGGAGAAACGAGCAGTACGTC. Its protein product is CASSLRLAGRNEQYV.

This chain joins TRBV2 and TRBJ1-1, with 7 bases matching TRBD1. Per germline, CDR1 SNHLY and CDR2 FYNNEI. The ends lost 0 bases at V and 6 bases at J; junction bases unmatched: 7. The CDR3 is 15 residues long. The CDR3 region is CASSEALTGTPEAFF. The CDR3 DNA is TGTGCCAGCAGTGAAGCGTTGACAGGGACGCCTGAAGCTTTCTTT. The complete variable domain, with remaining parts taken from reference TRBV2 and TRBJ1-1, reads EPEVTQTPSHQVTQMGQEVILRCVPISNHLYFYWYRQILGQKVEFLVSFYNNEISEKSEIFDDQFSVERPDGSNFTLKIRSTKLEDSAMYFCASSEALTGTPEAFFGQGTRLTVV.

The chain's CDR3 is CASRRDSENSPLHF. The CDR3 nucleotides read TGTGCCAGCAGACGGGACAGTGAGAATTCACCCCTCCACTTT. V and J are TRBV6-4 and TRBJ1-6; TRBD1 matches 7 bases. V gave up 6 bases and J gave up 7 bases; unmatched junction bases: 6. Germline CDR1 is MRHNA and CDR2 is SNTAGT. The CDR3 sequence is 14 residues long.

V is TRBV30 and J is TRBJ2-2, with TRBD2 matching 7 bases. Per germline, CDR1 GTSNPN and CDR2 SVGIG (reference sequence). This CDR3 is built from 15 residues. Trimming took 6 bases from V and 0 from J; bases not matched to a gene: 7. The CDR3 protein is CACLAGVANTGELFF. DNA for the CDR3: TGTGCCTGTCTGGCGGGGGTCGCGAACACCGGGGAGCTGTTTTTT.

This clone was recorded once. The rearrangement links TRBV27 to TRBJ1-4, with D tentatively TRBD1 (5 bases). Trimming pared 4 bases from V and 6 bases from J, leaving 12 bases between. From germline, CDR1 is MNHEY and CDR2 SMNVEV (reference sequence). This CDR3 contains 14 residues. In DNA, the CDR3 is TGTGCCAGCAGTTCGGGCAGGGTGGATGAAAAACTGTTTTTT. It codes for CASSSGRVDEKLFF.

The rearrangement uses TRBV10-2 and TRBJ2-5, with 10 bases lining up with TRBD1. There are 15 residues in the CDR3. J was trimmed by 5 bases and V by 3 bases; bases with no gene match: 6. From germline, CDR1 is WSHSY and CDR2 SAAADI. The CDR3 spells CASSDPGTGEETQYF. The CDR3 DNA reads TGCGCCAGCAGTGACCCGGGGACAGGGGAGGAGACCCAGTACTTC.

The chain employs TRBV9 and TRBJ1-3; 9 bases fit TRBD1. The CDR3 length is 14 residues. Germline V gene data show CDR1 as SGDLS and CDR2 as YYNGEE. The V and J ends lost 5 bases and 4 bases, in that order; junction bases with no gene match: 4. DNA of the CDR3: TGTGCCAGCAGTGGGACAGGGACAGGAAACACCATATATTTT. It codes for CASSGTGTGNTIYF.

This chain joins TRBV24-1 and TRBJ1-2, with a weak D call TRBD1 (6 bases). The CDR3 has 16 residues. The germline gives CDR1 KGHDR, CDR2 SFDVKD. The V end was cut by 4 bases, the J end by 6 bases, with 20 bases between. CDR3 loop: CATSETGVGGQDGYTF. The DNA for the CDR3 is TGTGCCACCAGTGAAACCGGAGTCGGGGGGCAGGATGGCTACACCTTC.

The chain couples TRBV5-1 to TRBJ1-3; D is unresolved. Trimming took off 1 base at V and 0 bases at J, with 8 bases between the two ends. This CDR3 comprises 15 residues. Germline assignment: CDR1 SGHRS and CDR2 YFSETQ. The CDR3 DNA follows: TGCGCCAGCAGCTTGTGGCCCAGCTCTGGAAACACCATATATTTT. As protein: CASSLWPSSGNTIYF.

The J gene is TRBJ1-2, the V gene TRBV6-5; tentative D call: TRBD1 (5 bases). The CDR3 runs 14 residues. V was cut by 6 bases and J by 2 bases, with 13 bases left in between. Germline V gives CDR1 MNHEY, CDR2 SVGAGI. The CDR3 here is CASRLDGGNYGYTF. The CDR3 DNA reads TGTGCCAGCAGGTTGGACGGGGGAAACTATGGCTACACCTTC.

The V gene is TRBV10-2, the J gene TRBJ1-5; 9 bases agree with TRBD1. The CDR3 extends over 15 amino acids. The ends lost 8 bases at V and 5 bases at J; junction bases unmatched: 10. CDR1 and CDR2 (germline): WSHSY, SAAADI. The CDR3 is CASAYGTGNDQPQHF. CDR3 sequence (DNA): TGCGCCAGCGCTTATGGGACAGGGAATGATCAGCCCCAGCATTTT.

The V and J genes are TRBV13 and TRBJ2-1; TRBD2 agrees at 9 bases. The germline V gene has CDR1 PRHDT and CDR2 FYEKMQ (reference sequence). This CDR3 has 16 amino acids. The junction had 11 bases not matched to a gene; V was cut back by 4 bases and J by 7 bases. In DNA form, the CDR3 reads TGTGCCAGCAGCTGGACACTGGCGGGGGGGCTTAATGAGCAGTTCTTC. Amino acids: CASSWTLAGGLNEQFF.

The chain is built from TRBV28 and TRBJ2-6; D is ambiguous. The CDR3 consists of 15 residues. V was clipped by 6 bases and J by 3 bases, with 12 bases between them. The germline V gene has CDR1 MDHEN and CDR2 SYDVKM. The CDR3 spells CASRPHAGGANVLTF. CDR3 bases: TGTGCCAGCAGACCACACGCTGGTGGGGCCAACGTCCTGACTTTC.

This rearrangement joins TRBV9 to TRBJ1-2, with D tentatively TRBD1 (5 bases). This CDR3 comprises 13 residues. V was cut by 0 bases and J by 6 bases, with 9 bases left in between. Looked up from germline, CDR1 is SGDLS and CDR2 is YYNGEE. The CDR3: CASSVEQVHGYTF. CDR3 sequence (DNA): TGTGCCAGCAGCGTAGAACAGGTCCATGGCTACACCTTC.

This chain uses TRBV9 with TRBJ2-2; TRBD2 matches at 7 bases. CDR1 is SGDLS, CDR2 YYNGEE, per germline. Losses at the gene ends were 6 bases for V and 7 bases for J; bases not matched to a gene: 12. The CDR3 covers 15 residues. This CDR3 is CASNSYLGEGGELFF. As DNA, the CDR3 is TGTGCCAGCAACTCGTACCTTGGGGAGGGCGGGGAGCTGTTTTTT. Full variable domain (remainder filled in from reference TRBV9 and TRBJ2-2): DSGVTQTPKHLITATGQRVTLRCSPRSGDLSVYWYQQSLDQGLQFLIQYYNGEERAKGNILERFSAQQFPDLHSELNLSSLELGDSALYFCASNSYLGEGGELFFGEGSRLTVL.

This clone was seen once. CDR3 residues: CASSLATAGAQGYTF. DNA of the CDR3: TGTGCCAGCAGCTTAGCGACTGCAGGGGCTCAGGGCTACACCTTC. The V and J genes are TRBV7-8 and TRBJ1-2; weak D call: TRBD1 (6 bases). CDR3 length: 15 residues. Trimming cost V 0 bases and J 8 bases, with 16 bases left between them. Germline CDR1 reads SGHVS; CDR2 reads FQNEAQ.

The chain uses TRBV4-1 and TRBJ1-1; 9 nucleotides line up with TRBD1. From germline, CDR1 is MGHRA and CDR2 YSYEKL. The length of the CDR3 is 18 residues. V was clipped by 3 bases and J by 1 base; unmatched bases: 12. CDR3 amino acids: CASSQLLGTGIRNTEAFF. The CDR3 DNA sequence: TGCGCCAGCAGCCAGTTATTGGGGACAGGGATAAGGAACACTGAAGCTTTCTTT.

The chain has TRBV28 and TRBJ2-3; TRBD2 matches at 11 bases. CDR3 length: 17 residues. Trimming removed 5 bases from V and 0 bases from J; junction bases left unmatched: 7. Germline V lookup: CDR1 MDHEN, CDR2 SYDVKM. The CDR3 loop is CASSGSTSGESTDTQYF. The DNA for the CDR3 is TGTGCCAGCAGTGGATCGACTAGCGGGGAAAGCACAGATACGCAGTATTTT.

The rearrangement uses TRBV12-3 or TRBV12-4 and TRBJ2-5; D is possibly TRBD1 (6 bases). The CDR3 covers 13 residues. Trimming cost V 4 bases and J 5 bases, with 11 bases left between them. CDR3 sequence: CASSSNRAETQYF. The DNA of the CDR3 is TGTGCCAGCAGTTCTAACAGGGCCGAGACCCAGTACTTC.

This clone was counted a few times. The chain links TRBV12-3 or TRBV12-4 to TRBJ1-1; D gene ambiguous. CDR3 length equals 13 residues. The V end lost 6 bases, the J end lost 4 bases, and 12 bases lay between the germline ends. CDR3 sequence (DNA): TGTGCCAGCAGCCTCGCACTGAGCACTGAAGCTTTCTTT. It specifies CASSLALSTEAFF.

The rearrangement uses TRBV29-1 and TRBJ1-2; 7 nucleotides agree with TRBD1. Germline-derived CDR1 and CDR2 are SQVTM and ANQGSEA. V lost 6 bases and J lost 3; bases outside the gene matches: 4. The CDR3 has 12 residues. The CDR3 DNA is TGCAGCGTAGTTACAGGGGACTATGGCTACACCTTC. It codes for CSVVTGDYGYTF.

The V gene is TRBV19, the J gene TRBJ1-5; the match to TRBD1 covers 7 bases. CDR1 and CDR2 from the germline V gene are LNHDA and SQIVND (reference sequence). The trim removed 6 bases at V and 6 bases at J, leaving 14 bases unmatched. There are 16 residues in the CDR3. The CDR3 reads CASSLEAGTASQPQHF. Here the CDR3 DNA reads TGTGCCAGTAGCCTCGAGGCGGGGACAGCGAGTCAGCCCCAGCATTTT.

The chain joins TRBV5-1 to TRBJ2-1; no clear D gene. Germline lookup yields CDR1 SGHRS and CDR2 YFSETQ. The CDR3 loop spans 13 amino acids. V was clipped by 0 bases and J by 6 bases, with 7 bases between them. The chain's CDR3 is CASSLGAPNEQFF. In DNA, the CDR3 is TGCGCCAGCAGCTTGGGGGCCCCCAATGAGCAGTTCTTC.